A single T cell receptor beta chain is shown here with its context. This record comes from a study of siplizumab effects on memory and regulatory T cells. Sequencing used immunoSEQ multiplex PCR; TCRdb keeps in-frame clones, though not all of them. The data contain 94,000 or so clones, approximately 96% of them singletons. The CDR3 is 13 amino acids. Trimming took off 3 bases at V and 1 base at J, with 4 bases between the two ends. CDR1 and CDR2 (germline): LGHNT, FRNRAP. Sequence data were generated for unstimulated naive, memory, effector memory and TEMRA subsets in three donor pairs. This receptor was taken from a human donor in good health. The chain is built from TRBV12-5 and TRBJ1-5; the D is unclear. Sequencing was carried out using naive CD4+ T cells sorted from blood. This CDR3 reads CASGFISNQPQHF. CDR3 coding DNA: TGTGCTAGTGGTTTTATAAGCAATCAGCCCCAGCATTTT.